This entry concerns a single T cell receptor (beta chain). Some clones are missing from TCRdb's copy, which holds only in-frame ones; the method was immunoSEQ multiplex PCR. The table has roughly 260,000 clones, around nine tenths seen once; the top ten hold around 9.5%. Deletions cut 6 bases from V and 4 bases from J, with 24 bases between. The germline V gene encodes CDR1 SNHLY and CDR2 FYNNEI. CDR3 length equals 17 residues. These data are taken from a study of blood T cell repertoires in COVID-19. Turning to the study itself: The United States, Italy and Spain supplied acute and convalescent COVID-19 samples. The cDNA or gDNA used as material had been derived from T cells, B-cell-depleted T cells, or PBMCs.

The sequencing sample was made of peripheral blood. The V gene is TRBV2, the J gene TRBJ2-5; D perhaps matches TRBD2 (5 bases). The sequence was obtained from a man aged 40-55 years who had recovered from COVID-19. The CDR3 DNA sequence: TGTGCCAGCAGCGCGCCCCGATGGGGAGTCGGTGGAGAGACCCAGTACTTC. It yields the protein CASSAPRWGVGGETQYF.